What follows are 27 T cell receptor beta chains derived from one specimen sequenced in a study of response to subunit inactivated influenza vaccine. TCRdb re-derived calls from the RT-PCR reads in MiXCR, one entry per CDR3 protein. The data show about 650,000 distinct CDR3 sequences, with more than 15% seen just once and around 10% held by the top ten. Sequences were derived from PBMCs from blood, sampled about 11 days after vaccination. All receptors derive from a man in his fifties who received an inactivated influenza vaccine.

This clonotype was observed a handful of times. CDR3 bases: TGCAGTGCTAGAGGCCATTACAATGAGCAGTTCTTC. This encodes CSARGHYNEQFF. This chain uses TRBV20-1 with TRBJ2-1; D is undetermined. Trimming shortened V by 1 base and J by 4 bases, and 5 bases separated the two germline ends. The CDR3 extends over 12 amino acids. Per germline, CDR1 DFQATT and CDR2 SNEGSKA (reference sequence).

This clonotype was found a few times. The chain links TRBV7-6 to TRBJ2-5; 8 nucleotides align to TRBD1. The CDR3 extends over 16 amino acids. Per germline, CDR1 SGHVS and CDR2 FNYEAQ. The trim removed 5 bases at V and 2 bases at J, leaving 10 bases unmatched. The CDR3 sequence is CASSLKIDRGQETQYF. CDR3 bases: TGTGCCAGCAGCCTAAAAATAGACAGGGGTCAAGAGACCCAGTACTTC.

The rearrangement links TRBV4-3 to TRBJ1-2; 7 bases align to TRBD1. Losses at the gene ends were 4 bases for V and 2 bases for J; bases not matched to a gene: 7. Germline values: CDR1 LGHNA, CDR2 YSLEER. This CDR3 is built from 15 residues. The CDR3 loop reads CASSRAGGENYGYTF. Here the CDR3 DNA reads TGCGCCAGCAGCCGAGCAGGGGGGGAGAACTATGGCTACACCTTC.

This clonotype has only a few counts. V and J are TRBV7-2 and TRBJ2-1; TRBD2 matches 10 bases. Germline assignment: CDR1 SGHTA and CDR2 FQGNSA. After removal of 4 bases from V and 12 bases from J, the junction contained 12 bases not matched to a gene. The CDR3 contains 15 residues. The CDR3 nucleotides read TGTGCCAGCAGCTCTAGCGGGAGATTAGCTTTTGGGCAGTTCTTC. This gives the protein CASSSSGRLAFGQFF.

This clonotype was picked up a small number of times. CDR3 loop: CATSYTYYNEQFF. The CDR3 coding sequence is TGTGCCACCTCGTATACCTACTACAATGAGCAGTTCTTC. The chain joins TRBV15 to TRBJ2-1; D is unresolved. Germline lookup yields CDR1 LNHNV and CDR2 YYDKDF (reference sequence). Trimming removed 8 bases from V and 3 bases from J, with 11 bases in between. The CDR3 spans 13 residues.

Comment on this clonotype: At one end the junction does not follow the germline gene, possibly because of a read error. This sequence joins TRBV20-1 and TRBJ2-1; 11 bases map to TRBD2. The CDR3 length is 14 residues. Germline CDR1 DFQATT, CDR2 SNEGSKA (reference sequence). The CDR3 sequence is CIALRLAGYNEQFF. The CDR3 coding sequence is TGCATTGCTTTGAGACTAGCGGGGTACAATGAGCAGTTCTTC.

The CDR3 DNA is TGTGCCACCAGTGGTTACGCGAAAGCCTACAATGAGCAGTTCTTC. Its protein product is CATSGYAKAYNEQFF. The chain is built from TRBV24-1 and TRBJ2-1; D not resolved. The V end lost 5 bases, the J end lost 2 bases, and 12 bases lay between the germline ends. Germline loops: CDR1 KGHDR, CDR2 SFDVKD. The CDR3 spans 15 residues.

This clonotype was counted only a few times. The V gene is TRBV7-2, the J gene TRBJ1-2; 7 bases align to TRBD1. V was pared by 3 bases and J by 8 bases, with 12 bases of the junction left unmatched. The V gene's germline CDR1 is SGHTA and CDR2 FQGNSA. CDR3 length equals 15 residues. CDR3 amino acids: CASSFADRALVGYTF. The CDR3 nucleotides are TGTGCCAGCAGCTTCGCAGACAGGGCCCTAGTGGGCTACACCTTC.

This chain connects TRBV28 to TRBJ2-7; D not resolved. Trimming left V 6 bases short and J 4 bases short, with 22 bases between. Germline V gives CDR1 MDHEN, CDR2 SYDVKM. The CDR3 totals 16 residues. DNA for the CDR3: TGTGCCAGCAGACTCAGACCGGAGCCCAGAATTTACGAGCAGTACTTC. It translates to CASRLRPEPRIYEQYF.

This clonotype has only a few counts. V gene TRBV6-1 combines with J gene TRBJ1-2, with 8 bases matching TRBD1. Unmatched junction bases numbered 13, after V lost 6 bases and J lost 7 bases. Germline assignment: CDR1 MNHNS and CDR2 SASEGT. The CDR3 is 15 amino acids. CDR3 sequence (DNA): TGTGCCAGCAGCTCGGACAGGGCACCTTGGAGTGGCTACACCTTC. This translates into CASSSDRAPWSGYTF.

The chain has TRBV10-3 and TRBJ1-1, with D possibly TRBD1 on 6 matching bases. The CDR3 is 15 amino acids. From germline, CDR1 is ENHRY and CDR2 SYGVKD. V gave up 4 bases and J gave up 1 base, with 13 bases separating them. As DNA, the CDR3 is TGTGCCATCAGTGCGGTCGGGGGCCAGAACACTGAAGCTTTCTTT. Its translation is CAISAVGGQNTEAFF.

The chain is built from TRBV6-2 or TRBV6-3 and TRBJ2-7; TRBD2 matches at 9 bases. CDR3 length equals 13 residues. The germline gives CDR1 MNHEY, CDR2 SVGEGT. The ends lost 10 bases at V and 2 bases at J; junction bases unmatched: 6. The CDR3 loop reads CATRASGAYEQYF. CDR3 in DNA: TGTGCCACCCGGGCTAGCGGGGCCTACGAGCAGTACTTC.

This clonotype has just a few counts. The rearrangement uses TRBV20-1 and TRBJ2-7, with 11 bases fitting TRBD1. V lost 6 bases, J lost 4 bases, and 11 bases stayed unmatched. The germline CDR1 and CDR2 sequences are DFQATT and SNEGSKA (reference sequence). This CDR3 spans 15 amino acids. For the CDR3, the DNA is TGCAGTGCCTCATTTGGGGGGACAGGGGGTTACGAGCAGTACTTC. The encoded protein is CSASFGGTGGYEQYF.

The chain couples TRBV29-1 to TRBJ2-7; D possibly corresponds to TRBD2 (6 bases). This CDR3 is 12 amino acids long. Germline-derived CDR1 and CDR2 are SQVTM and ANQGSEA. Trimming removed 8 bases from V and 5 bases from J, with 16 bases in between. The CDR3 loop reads CSTLGGSNEQYF. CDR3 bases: TGCAGCACACTCGGGGGAAGCAACGAGCAGTACTTC.

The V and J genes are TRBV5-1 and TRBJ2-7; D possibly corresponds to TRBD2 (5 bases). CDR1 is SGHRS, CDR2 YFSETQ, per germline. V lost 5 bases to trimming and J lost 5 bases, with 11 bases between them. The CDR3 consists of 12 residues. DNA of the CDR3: TGCGCCAGCAGTACGGGATTCGACGAGCAGTACTTC. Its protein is CASSTGFDEQYF. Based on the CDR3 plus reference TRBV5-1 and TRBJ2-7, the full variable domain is KAGVTQTPRYLIKTRGQQVTLSCSPISGHRSVSWYQQTPGQGLQFLFEYFSETQRNKGNFPGRFSGRQFSNSRSEMNVSTLELGDSALYLCASSTGFDEQYFGPGTRLTVT.

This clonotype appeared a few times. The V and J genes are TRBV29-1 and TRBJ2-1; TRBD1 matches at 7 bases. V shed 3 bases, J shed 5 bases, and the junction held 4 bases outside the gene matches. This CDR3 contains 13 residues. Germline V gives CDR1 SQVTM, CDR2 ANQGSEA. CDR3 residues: CSVERGQNNEQFF. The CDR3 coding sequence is TGCAGCGTTGAGAGGGGGCAAAACAATGAGCAGTTCTTC.

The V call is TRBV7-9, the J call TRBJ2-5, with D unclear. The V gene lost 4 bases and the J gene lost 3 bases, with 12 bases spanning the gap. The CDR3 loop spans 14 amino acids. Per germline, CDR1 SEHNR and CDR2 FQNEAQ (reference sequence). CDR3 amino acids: CASSSRRAEETQYF. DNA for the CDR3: TGTGCCAGCAGCTCTCGGAGAGCCGAAGAGACCCAGTACTTC.

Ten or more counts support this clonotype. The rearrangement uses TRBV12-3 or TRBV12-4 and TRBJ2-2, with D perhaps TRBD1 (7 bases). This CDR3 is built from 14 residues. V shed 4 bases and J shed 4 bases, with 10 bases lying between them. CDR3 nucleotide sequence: TGTGCCAGCAGTTCAGGGGGGAGCACCGGGGAGCTGTTTTTT. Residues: CASSSGGSTGELFF.

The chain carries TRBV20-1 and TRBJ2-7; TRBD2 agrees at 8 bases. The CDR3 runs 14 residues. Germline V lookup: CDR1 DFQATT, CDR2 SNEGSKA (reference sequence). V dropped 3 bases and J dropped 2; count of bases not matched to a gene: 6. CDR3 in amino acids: CSASRGGRTYEQYF. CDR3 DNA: TGCAGTGCTAGTCGTGGCGGGAGGACCTACGAGCAGTACTTC.

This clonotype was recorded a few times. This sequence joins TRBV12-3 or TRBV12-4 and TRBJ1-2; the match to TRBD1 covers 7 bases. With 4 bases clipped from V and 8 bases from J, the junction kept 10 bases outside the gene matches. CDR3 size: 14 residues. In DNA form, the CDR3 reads TGTGCCAGCAGTTCTCTTAGACAGGGTCTCGGCTACACCTTC. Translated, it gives CASSSLRQGLGYTF.

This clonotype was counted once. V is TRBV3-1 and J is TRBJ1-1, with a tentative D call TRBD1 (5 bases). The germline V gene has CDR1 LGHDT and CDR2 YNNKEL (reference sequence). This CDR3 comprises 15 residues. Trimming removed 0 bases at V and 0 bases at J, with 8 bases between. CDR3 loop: CASSQERGMNTEAFF. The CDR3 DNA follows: TGTGCCAGCAGCCAAGAGAGGGGAATGAACACTGAAGCTTTCTTT.

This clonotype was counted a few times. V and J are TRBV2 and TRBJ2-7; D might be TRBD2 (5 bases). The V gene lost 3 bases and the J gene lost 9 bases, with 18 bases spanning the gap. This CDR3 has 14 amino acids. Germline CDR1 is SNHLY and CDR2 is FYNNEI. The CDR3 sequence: CASSESRTLSWQYF. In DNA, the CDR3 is TGTGCCAGCAGTGAGTCGCGGACTTTATCGTGGCAGTACTTC.

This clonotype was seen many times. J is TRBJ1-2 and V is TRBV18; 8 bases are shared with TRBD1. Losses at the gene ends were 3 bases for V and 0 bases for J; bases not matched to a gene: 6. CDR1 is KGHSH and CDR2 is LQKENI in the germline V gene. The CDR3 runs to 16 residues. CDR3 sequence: CASSPIPGQANYGYTF. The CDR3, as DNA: TGTGCCAGCTCACCGATACCGGGACAGGCTAACTATGGCTACACCTTC.

DNA for the CDR3: TGTGCCAGCAGTTACTCCGGGACACGAGCCTACGAGCAGTACTTC. Protein sequence: CASSYSGTRAYEQYF. The J gene is TRBJ2-7, the V gene TRBV6-5; D possibly corresponds to TRBD1 (6 bases). V was shortened by 0 bases and J by 2 bases, with 11 bases between the two germline ends. This CDR3 is 15 amino acids long. Germline lookup yields CDR1 MNHEY and CDR2 SVGAGI.

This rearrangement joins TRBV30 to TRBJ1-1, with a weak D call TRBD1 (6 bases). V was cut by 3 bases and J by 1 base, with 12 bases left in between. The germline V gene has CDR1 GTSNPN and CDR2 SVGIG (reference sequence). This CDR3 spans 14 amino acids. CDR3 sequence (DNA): TGTGCCTGGAGCTGGGACACAACGAACACTGAAGCTTTCTTT. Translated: CAWSWDTTNTEAFF.

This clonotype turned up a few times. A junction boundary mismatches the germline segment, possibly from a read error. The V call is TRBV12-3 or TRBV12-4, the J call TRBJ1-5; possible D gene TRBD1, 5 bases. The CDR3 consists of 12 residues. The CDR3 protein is CASRSPGQRQHF. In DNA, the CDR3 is TGTGCCAGCAGATCGCCGGGGCAGCGCCAGCATTTT.

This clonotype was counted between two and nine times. The chain's CDR3 is CASSLLHLSGGYTF. CDR3 DNA: TGTGCCAGCAGCTTGCTACACCTCTCGGGTGGCTACACCTTC. This rearrangement joins TRBV5-5 to TRBJ1-2; no clear D. This CDR3 has 14 residues. CDR1 and CDR2 from the germline V gene are SGHKS and YYEKEE (reference sequence). Trimming took 1 base from V and 7 from J, leaving 14 bases between them.